This is a list of T cell receptor beta chains from one sample in a study of blood T cell repertoires in COVID-19. Assay: immunoSEQ multiplex PCR; the TCRdb copy retains only in-frame clones and omits some. The sample comprises roughly 80,000 clones, 88% of which are singletons, and about 3% rests with the top ten. The sequencing sample was made of peripheral blood. The source of these receptors is a woman older than 75 with acute or convalescent COVID-19. Each CDR3 is given with its conserved first and last residue. The D gene is left open where the match is weak. Some rows mark clone size as missing; the rest say once, few, many or name a class of expanded clone.

cdr3_aa cdr3_nt clone_size j_call d_call v_call
CASTESGRTDTQYF TGTGCCAGCACTGAAAGCGGGAGGACAGATACGCAGTATTTT NA TRBJ2-3 TRBD2 TRBV28
CASSTTRTSTDTQYF TGTGCCAGCAGTACCACTAGGACTAGCACAGATACGCAGTATTTT NA TRBJ2-3 NA TRBV6-5
CASSTRTATNEKLFF TGTGCCAGTAGTACCCGGACAGCAACTAATGAAAAACTGTTTTTT NA TRBJ1-4 NA TRBV19
CASSIERRGYTF TGTGCCAGTAGTATAGAGCGGCGGGGCTACACCTTC NA TRBJ1-2 NA TRBV19
CATDGQGMFYGYTF TGTGCCACCGACGGACAGGGAATGTTCTATGGCTACACCTTC once TRBJ1-2 TRBD1 TRBV19
CASSPVSHFSGNTIYF TGTGCCAGCTCACCGGTGTCTCACTTCTCTGGAAACACCATATATTTT NA TRBJ1-3 NA TRBV18
CASSETWTGAQHF TGTGCCAGCAGTGAAACTTGGACGGGGGCCCAGCATTTT NA TRBJ1-5 NA TRBV6-1
CASSLDTTSGGLDTQYF TGTGCCAGCAGCTTAGACACGACTAGCGGGGGGCTAGATACGCAGTATTTT NA TRBJ2-3 TRBD2 TRBV7-8
CASRLSTGRRDNYGYTF TGTGCAAGTCGCTTATCGACCGGGAGGCGTGATAACTATGGCTACACCTTC NA TRBJ1-2 NA TRBV12-2
CASSYSLAGGPVFEQFF TGTGCCAGCAGTTACTCTCTAGCGGGAGGGCCTGTATTTGAGCAGTTCTTC NA TRBJ2-1 TRBD2 TRBV6-2/TRBV6-3
CASSPRTGTGELFF TGTGCCAGCAGCCCAAGGACAGGGACCGGGGAGCTGTTTTTT NA TRBJ2-2 TRBD1 TRBV7-2
CASIKGQGRIYEQYF TGTGCCAGCATCAAAGGACAGGGGAGAATCTACGAGCAGTACTTC NA TRBJ2-7 TRBD1 TRBV6-6
CASSLLGGRDTEAFF TGCGCCAGCAGCTTGTTAGGGGGCAGGGACACTGAAGCTTTCTTT NA TRBJ1-1 TRBD1 TRBV5-1
CASIGFQETQYF TGTGCCAGCATTGGCTTCCAAGAGACCCAGTACTTC NA TRBJ2-5 NA TRBV2
CASTSGTAGNTIYF TGTGCCAGTACATCCGGGACTGCTGGAAACACCATATATTTT NA TRBJ1-3 NA TRBV19
CASSGRSNQPQHF TGTGCCAGCAGCGGCAGATCCAATCAGCCCCAGCATTTT NA TRBJ1-5 NA TRBV7-8
CASSPYRLAVSSYEQYF TGTGCCAGCAGTCCTTATCGACTAGCGGTGTCCTCCTACGAGCAGTACTTC NA TRBJ2-7 TRBD2 TRBV28
CASSRLTKSEKLFF TGTGCCAGCAGCCGACTTACCAAAAGTGAAAAACTGTTTTTT NA TRBJ1-4 NA TRBV2
CASSTGQANTEAFF TGCGCCAGCAGCACTGGACAGGCAAACACTGAAGCTTTCTTT NA TRBJ1-1 TRBD1 TRBV5-1
CASSVSPPSSGGGPDTQYF TGTGCCAGCAGCGTATCGCCCCCTTCTAGCGGGGGAGGGCCAGATACGCAGTATTTT NA TRBJ2-3 TRBD2 TRBV9
CASSAQGARKTQYF TGTGCCAGCAGCGCCCAGGGGGCGAGGAAGACCCAGTACTTC NA TRBJ2-5 TRBD1 TRBV7-2
CASSYGQGPYEQYF TGCGCCAGCAGCTACGGACAGGGGCCCTACGAGCAGTACTTC NA TRBJ2-7 TRBD1 TRBV5-1
CASSKMGGTEKLFF TGTGCCAGCAGCAAAATGGGCGGGACTGAAAAACTGTTTTTT NA TRBJ1-4 NA TRBV7-9